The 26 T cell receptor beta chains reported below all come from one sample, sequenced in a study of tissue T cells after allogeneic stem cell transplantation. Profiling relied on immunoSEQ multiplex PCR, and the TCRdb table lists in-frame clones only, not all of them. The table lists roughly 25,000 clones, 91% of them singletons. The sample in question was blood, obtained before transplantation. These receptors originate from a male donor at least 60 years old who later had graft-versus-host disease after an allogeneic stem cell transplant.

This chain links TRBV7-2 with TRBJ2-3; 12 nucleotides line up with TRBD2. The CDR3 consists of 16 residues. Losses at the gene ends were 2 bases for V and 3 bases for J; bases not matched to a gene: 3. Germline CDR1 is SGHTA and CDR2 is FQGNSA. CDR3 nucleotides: TGTGCCAGCAGCTTACTAGCGGGAGGGGCGACAGATACGCAGTATTTT. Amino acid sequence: CASSLLAGGATDTQYF.

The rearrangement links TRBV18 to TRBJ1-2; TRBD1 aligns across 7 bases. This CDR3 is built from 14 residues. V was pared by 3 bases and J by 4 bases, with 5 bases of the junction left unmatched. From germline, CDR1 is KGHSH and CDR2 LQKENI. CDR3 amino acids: CASSPLTGPYGYTF. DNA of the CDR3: TGTGCCAGCTCACCGCTGACAGGGCCCTATGGCTACACCTTC.

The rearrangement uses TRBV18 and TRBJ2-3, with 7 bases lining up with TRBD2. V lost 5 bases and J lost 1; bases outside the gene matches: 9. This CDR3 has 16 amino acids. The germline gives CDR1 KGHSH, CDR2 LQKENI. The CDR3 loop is CASSSQGGGGTDTQYF. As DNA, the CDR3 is TGTGCCAGCTCATCCCAAGGTGGGGGGGGCACAGATACGCAGTATTTT. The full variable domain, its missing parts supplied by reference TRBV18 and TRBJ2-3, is NAGVMQNPRHLVRRRGQEARLRCSPMKGHSHVYWYRQLPEEGLKFMVYLQKENIIDESGMPKERFSAEFPKEGPSILRIQQVVRGDSAAYFCASSSQGGGGTDTQYFGPGTRLTVL.

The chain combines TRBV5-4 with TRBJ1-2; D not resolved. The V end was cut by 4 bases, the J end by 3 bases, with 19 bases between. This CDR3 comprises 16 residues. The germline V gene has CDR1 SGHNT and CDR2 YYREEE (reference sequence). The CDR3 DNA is TGTGCCAGCAGCGCCCTGTTGGTTAACGGGGACTATGGCTACACCTTC. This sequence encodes CASSALLVNGDYGYTF.

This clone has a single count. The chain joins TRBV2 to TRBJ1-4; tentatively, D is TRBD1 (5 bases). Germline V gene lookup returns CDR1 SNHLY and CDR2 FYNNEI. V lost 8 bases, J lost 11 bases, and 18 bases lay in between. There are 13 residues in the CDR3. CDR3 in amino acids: CASVGTEGIKLFF. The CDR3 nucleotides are TGTGCCAGCGTCGGGACGGAGGGTATTAAACTGTTTTTT.

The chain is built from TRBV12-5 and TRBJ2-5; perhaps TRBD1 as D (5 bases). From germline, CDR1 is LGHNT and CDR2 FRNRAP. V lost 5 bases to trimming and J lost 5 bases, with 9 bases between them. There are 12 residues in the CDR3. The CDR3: CASGPPGETQYF. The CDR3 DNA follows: TGTGCTAGTGGTCCGCCAGGGGAGACCCAGTACTTC.

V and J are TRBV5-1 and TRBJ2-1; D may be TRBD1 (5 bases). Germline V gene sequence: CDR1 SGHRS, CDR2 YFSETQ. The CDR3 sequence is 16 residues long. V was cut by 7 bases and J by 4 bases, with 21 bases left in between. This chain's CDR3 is CASAGAPQRGYNEQFF. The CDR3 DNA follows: TGCGCCAGCGCTGGAGCCCCTCAAAGGGGTTACAATGAGCAGTTCTTC. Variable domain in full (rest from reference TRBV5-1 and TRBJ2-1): KAGVTQTPRYLIKTRGQQVTLSCSPISGHRSVSWYQQTPGQGLQFLFEYFSETQRNKGNFPGRFSGRQFSNSRSEMNVSTLELGDSALYLCASAGAPQRGYNEQFFGPGTRLTVL.

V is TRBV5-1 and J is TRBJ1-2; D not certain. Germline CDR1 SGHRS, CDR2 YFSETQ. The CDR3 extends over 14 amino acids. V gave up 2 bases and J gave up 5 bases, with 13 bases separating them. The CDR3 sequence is CASSFSTPEYGYTF. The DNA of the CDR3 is TGCGCCAGCAGCTTCTCCACTCCCGAGTATGGCTACACCTTC.

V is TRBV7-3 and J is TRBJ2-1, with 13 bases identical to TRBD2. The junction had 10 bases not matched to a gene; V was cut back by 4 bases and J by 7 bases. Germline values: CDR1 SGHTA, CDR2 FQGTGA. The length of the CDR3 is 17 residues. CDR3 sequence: CASSSDGLAGVRNEQFF. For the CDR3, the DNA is TGTGCCAGCAGCTCCGACGGACTAGCGGGAGTTAGGAATGAGCAGTTCTTC.

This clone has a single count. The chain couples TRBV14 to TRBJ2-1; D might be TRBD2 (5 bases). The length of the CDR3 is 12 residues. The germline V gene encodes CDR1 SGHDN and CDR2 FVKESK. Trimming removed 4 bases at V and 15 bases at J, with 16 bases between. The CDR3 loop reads CASSPNVGSPFF. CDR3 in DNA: TGTGCCAGCAGCCCGAATGTAGGGAGCCCGTTCTTC.

For the CDR3, the DNA is TGTGCCAGCAGCCATGGTACCTCCGGGACGTACACACCCCTCCACTTT. It translates to CASSHGTSGTYTPLHF. The chain links TRBV3-1 (or the pseudogene TRBV3-2) to TRBJ1-6, with D possibly TRBD1 on 5 matching bases. Trimming left V 3 bases short and J 11 bases short, with 20 bases between. Germline CDR1 is LGHDT and CDR2 is YNNKEL (reference sequence). The length of the CDR3 is 16 residues.

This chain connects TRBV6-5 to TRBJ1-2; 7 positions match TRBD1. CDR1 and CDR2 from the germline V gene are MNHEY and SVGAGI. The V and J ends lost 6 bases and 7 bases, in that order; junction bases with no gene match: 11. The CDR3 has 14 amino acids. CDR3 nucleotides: TGTGCCAGCAGGGACAGGACCTCTACCAGTGGCTACACCTTC. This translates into CASRDRTSTSGYTF.

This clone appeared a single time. The CDR3 coding sequence is TGTGCCATCAGTGATCAGTCAGGGGGCTCTGAAGGCTACACCTTC. Translation gives CAISDQSGGSEGYTF. This chain joins TRBV10-3 and TRBJ1-2; 8 bases match TRBD1. This CDR3 region has 15 residues. V lost 3 bases and J lost 8; bases outside the gene matches: 11. CDR1 ENHRY and CDR2 SYGVKD come from the germline V gene.

CDR3 residues: CASSLGGRAADTQYF. DNA of the CDR3: TGCGCCAGCAGCTTGGGCGGCAGGGCCGCAGATACGCAGTATTTT. The chain uses TRBV5-1 and TRBJ2-3; tentatively, D is TRBD1 (5 bases). Trimming stripped 0 bases from V and 4 bases from J, with 12 bases between. The germline gives CDR1 SGHRS, CDR2 YFSETQ. The CDR3 runs 15 residues.

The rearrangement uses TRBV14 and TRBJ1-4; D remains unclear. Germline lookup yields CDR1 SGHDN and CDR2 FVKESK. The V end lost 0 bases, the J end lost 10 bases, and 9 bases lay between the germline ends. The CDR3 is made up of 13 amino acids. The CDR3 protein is CASSQESAGKLFF. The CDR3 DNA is TGTGCCAGCAGCCAAGAAAGCGCCGGAAAACTGTTTTTT.

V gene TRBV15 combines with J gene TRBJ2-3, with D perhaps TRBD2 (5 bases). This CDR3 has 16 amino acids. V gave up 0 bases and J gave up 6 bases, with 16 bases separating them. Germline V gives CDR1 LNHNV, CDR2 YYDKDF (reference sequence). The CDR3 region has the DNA TGTGCCACCAGCAGAGATGTTCGAGCGGCCGCGGATACGCAGTATTTT. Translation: CATSRDVRAAADTQYF.

CDR3 protein: CASSPHLVPSGNTIYF. The CDR3 bases are TGTGCCAGCTCACCTCACCTCGTCCCCTCTGGAAACACCATATATTTT. The chain employs TRBV18 and TRBJ1-3, with D uncertain. The CDR3 is 16 residues long. The V end was cut by 3 bases, the J end by 0 bases, with 12 bases between. Germline V gene lookup returns CDR1 KGHSH and CDR2 LQKENI.

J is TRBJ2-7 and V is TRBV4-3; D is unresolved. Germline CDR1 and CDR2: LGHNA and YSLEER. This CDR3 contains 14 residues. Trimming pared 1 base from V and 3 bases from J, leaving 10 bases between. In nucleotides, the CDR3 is TGCGCCAGCAGCCAAGGGAGTCCCGTCTACGAGCAGTACTTC. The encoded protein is CASSQGSPVYEQYF.

CDR3 sequence: CASSLRTGEGYTF. The CDR3 nucleotides are TGTGCCAGCAGCTTAAGGACAGGGGAAGGCTACACCTTC. The chain employs TRBV7-9 and TRBJ1-2; 9 nucleotides agree with TRBD1. Trimming took 2 bases from V and 8 from J; bases not matched to a gene: 3. The CDR3 runs 13 residues. Germline V lookup: CDR1 SEHNR, CDR2 FQNEAQ (reference sequence).

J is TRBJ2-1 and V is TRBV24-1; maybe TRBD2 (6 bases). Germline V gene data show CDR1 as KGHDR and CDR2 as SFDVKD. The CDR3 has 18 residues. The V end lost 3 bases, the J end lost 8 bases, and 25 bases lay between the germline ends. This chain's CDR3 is CATSDPISTGLSRDEQFF. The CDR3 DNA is TGTGCCACCAGTGATCCTATTTCGACGGGACTTAGTAGGGATGAGCAGTTCTTC.

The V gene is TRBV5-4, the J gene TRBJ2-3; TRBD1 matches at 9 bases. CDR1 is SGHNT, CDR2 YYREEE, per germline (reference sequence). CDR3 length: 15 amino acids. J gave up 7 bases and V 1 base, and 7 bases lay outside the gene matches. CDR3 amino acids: CASSLIGQGPNTQYF. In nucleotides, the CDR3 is TGTGCCAGCAGCTTGATTGGACAGGGGCCTAATACGCAGTATTTT.

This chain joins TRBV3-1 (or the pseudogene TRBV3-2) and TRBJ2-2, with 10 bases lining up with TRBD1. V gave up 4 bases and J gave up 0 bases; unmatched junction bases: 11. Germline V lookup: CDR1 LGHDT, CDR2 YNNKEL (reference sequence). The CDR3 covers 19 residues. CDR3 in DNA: TGTGCCAGCAGCCCGTTGACAGGGGGCTTGAGTTCGAACACCGGGGAGCTGTTTTTT. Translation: CASSPLTGGLSSNTGELFF.

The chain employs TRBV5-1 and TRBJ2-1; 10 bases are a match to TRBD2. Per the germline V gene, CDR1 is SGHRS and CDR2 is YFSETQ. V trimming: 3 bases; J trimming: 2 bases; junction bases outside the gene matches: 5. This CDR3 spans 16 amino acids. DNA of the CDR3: TGCGCCAGCAGCTCATCTCTAGCGGGAGCCTACAATGAGCAGTTCTTC. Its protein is CASSSSLAGAYNEQFF.

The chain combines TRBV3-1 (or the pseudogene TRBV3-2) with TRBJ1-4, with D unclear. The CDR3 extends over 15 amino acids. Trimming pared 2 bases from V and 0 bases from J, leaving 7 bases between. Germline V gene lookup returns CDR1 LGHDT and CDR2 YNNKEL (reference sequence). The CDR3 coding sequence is TGTGCCAGCAGCCAAAACTCTGCAACTAATGAAAAACTGTTTTTT. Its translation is CASSQNSATNEKLFF.

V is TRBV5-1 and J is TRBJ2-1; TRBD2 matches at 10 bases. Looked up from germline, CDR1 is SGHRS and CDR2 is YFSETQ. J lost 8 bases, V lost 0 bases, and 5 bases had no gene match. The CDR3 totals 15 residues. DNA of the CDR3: TGCGCCAGCAGCTTGGAAGCGGGAGGGGGCGATGAGCAGTTCTTC. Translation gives CASSLEAGGGDEQFF. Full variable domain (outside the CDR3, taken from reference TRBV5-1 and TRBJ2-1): KAGVTQTPRYLIKTRGQQVTLSCSPISGHRSVSWYQQTPGQGLQFLFEYFSETQRNKGNFPGRFSGRQFSNSRSEMNVSTLELGDSALYLCASSLEAGGGDEQFFGPGTRLTVL.

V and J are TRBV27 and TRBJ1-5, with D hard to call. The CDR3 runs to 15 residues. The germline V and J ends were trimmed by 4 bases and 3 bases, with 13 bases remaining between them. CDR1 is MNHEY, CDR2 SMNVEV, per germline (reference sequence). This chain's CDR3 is CASSSASRPNQPQHF. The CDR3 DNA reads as TGTGCCAGCAGTTCCGCTTCAAGGCCCAATCAGCCCCAGCATTTT.